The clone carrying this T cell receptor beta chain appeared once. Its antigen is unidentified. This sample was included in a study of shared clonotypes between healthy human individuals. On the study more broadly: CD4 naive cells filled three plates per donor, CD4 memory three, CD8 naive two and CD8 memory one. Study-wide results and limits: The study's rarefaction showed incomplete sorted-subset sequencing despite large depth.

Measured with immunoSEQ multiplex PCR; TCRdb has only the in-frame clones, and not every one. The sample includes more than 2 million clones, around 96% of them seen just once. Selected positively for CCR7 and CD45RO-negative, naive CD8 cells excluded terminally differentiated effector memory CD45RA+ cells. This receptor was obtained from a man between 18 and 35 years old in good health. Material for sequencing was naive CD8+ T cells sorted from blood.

CDR3 region: CASSVAGGRNEQFF. CDR3 DNA sequence: TGTGCCAGCAGCGTAGCGGGGGGGCGTAATGAGCAGTTCTTC. The chain is built from TRBV5-6 and TRBJ2-1, with TRBD2 matching 11 bases. V lost 4 bases to trimming and J lost 7 bases; unmatched junction nucleotides: 4. Germline values: CDR1 SGHDT, CDR2 YYEEEE. This CDR3 has 14 residues.